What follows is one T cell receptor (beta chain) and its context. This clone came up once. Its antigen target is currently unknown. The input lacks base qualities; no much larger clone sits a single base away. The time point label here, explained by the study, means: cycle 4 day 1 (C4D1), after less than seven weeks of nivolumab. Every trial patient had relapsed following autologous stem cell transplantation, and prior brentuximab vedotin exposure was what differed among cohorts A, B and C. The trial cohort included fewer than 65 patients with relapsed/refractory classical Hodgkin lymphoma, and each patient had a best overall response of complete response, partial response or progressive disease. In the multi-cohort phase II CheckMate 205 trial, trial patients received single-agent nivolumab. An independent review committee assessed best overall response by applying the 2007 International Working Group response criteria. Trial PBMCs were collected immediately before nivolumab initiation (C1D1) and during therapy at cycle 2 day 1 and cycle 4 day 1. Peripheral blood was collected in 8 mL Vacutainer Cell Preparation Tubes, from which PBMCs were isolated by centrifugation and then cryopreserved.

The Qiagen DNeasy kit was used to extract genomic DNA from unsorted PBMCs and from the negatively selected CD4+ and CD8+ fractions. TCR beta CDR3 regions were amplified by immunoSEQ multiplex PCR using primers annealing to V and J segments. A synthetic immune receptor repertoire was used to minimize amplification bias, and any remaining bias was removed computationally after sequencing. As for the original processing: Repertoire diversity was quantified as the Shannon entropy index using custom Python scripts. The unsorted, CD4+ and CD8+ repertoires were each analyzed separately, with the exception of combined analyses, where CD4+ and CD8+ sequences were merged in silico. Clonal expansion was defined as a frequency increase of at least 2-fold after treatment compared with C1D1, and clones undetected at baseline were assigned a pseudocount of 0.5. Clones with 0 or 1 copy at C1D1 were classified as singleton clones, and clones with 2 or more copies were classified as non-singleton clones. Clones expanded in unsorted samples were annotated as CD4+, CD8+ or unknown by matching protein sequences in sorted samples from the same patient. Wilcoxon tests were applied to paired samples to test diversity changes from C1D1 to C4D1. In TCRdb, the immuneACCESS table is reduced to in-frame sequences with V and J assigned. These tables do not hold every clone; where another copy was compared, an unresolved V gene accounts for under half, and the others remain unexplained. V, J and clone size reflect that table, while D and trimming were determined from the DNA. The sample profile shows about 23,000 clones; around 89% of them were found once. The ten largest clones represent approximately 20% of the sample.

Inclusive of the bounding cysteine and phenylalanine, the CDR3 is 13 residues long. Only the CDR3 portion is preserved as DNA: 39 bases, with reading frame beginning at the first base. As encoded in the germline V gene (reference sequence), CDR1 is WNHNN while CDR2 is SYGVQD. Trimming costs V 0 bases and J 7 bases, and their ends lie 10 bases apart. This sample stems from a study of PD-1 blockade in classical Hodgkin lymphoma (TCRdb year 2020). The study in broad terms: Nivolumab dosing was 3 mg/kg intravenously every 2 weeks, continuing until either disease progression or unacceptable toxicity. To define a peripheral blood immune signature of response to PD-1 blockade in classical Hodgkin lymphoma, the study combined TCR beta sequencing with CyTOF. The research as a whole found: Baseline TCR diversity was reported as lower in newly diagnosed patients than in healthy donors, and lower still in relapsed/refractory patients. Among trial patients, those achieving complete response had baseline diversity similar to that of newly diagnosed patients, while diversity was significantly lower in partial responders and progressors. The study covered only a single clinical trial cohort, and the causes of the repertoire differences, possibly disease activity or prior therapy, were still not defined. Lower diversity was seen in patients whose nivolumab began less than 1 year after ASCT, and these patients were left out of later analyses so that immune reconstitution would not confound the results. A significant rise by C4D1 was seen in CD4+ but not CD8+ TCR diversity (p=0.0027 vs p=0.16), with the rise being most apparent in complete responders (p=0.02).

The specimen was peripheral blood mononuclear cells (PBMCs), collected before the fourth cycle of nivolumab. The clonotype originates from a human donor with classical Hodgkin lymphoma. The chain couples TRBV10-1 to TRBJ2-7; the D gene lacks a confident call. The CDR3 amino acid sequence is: CASSESLLREQYF. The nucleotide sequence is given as TGCGCCAGCAGTGAGTCGCTCCTCAGAGAGCAGTACTTC.